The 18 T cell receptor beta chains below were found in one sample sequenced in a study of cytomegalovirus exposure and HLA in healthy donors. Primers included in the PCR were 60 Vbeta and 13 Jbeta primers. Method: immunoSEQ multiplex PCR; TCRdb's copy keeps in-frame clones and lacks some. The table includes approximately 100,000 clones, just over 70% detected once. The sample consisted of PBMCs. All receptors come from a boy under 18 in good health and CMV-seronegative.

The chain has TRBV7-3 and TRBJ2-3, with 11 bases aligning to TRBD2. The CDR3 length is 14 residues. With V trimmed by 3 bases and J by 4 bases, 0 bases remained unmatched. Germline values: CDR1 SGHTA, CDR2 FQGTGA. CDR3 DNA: TGTGCCAGCAGCTTTAGCGGGAGGGCAGATACGCAGTATTTT. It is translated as CASSFSGRADTQYF.

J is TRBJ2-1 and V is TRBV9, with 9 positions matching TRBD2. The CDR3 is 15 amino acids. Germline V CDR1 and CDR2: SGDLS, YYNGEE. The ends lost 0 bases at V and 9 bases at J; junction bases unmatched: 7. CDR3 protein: CASSVDQRGAGEQFF. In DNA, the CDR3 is TGTGCCAGCAGCGTAGACCAGCGGGGGGCGGGTGAGCAGTTCTTC.

The CDR3 sequence: CAISDDRGNEKLFF. CDR3 in DNA: TGTGCCATCAGTGATGACAGGGGTAATGAAAAACTGTTTTTT. The gene calls are TRBV10-3 and TRBJ1-4; 8 bases agree with TRBD1. V lost 3 bases, J lost 4 bases, and 1 base stayed unmatched. Germline lookup yields CDR1 ENHRY and CDR2 SYGVKD. This CDR3 spans 14 amino acids.

For the CDR3, the DNA is TGTGCCAGCAGCCAAGAGAGCCTCCTGGCCGGGGAGCTGTTTTTT. Translated: CASSQESLLAGELFF. This chain joins TRBV14 and TRBJ2-2; D is uncertain. V lost 0 bases, J lost 6 bases, and 11 bases lay in between. Germline V gene lookup returns CDR1 SGHDN and CDR2 FVKESK. The CDR3 spans 15 residues.

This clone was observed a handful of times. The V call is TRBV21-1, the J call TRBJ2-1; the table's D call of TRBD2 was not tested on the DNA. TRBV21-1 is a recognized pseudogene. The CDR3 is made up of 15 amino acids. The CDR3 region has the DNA TGTGCCAGCAGCAAAGCATCCGGGGGGGACGGGTTGCAGTTCTTC. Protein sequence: CASSKASGGDGLQFF.

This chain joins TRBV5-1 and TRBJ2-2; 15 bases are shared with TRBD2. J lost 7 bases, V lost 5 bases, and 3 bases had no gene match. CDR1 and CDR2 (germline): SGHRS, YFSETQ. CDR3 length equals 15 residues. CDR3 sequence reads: CASRQGLAGGGELFF. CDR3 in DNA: TGCGCCAGCAGACAGGGACTAGCGGGAGGCGGGGAGCTGTTTTTT.

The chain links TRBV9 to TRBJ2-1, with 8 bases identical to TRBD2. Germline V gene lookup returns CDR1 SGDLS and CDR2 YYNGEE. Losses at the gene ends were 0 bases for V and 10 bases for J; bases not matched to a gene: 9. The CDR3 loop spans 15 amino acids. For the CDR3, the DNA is TGTGCCAGCAGCGTAGGGACTAGCTTACCCCGCGAGCAGTTCTTC. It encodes CASSVGTSLPREQFF.

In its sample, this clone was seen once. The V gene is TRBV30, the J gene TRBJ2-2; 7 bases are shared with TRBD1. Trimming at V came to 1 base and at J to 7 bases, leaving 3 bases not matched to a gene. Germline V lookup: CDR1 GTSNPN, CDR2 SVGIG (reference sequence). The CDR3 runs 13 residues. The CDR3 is CAWSGQGSGELFF. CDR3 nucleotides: TGTGCCTGGAGTGGACAGGGAAGCGGGGAGCTGTTTTTT.

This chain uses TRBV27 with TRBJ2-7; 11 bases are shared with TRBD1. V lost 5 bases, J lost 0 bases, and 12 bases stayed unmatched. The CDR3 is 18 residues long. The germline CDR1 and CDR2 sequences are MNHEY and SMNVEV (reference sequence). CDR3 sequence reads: CASSHPVSGTGGSYEQYF. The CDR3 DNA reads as TGTGCCAGCAGTCATCCCGTTTCCGGGACAGGGGGCTCCTACGAGCAGTACTTC.

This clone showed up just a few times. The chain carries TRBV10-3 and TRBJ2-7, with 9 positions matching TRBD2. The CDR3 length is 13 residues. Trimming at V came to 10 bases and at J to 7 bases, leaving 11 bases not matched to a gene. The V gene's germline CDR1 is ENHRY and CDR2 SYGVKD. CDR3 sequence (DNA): TGTGCCAGCGGCGGGACTAGCCTCCTAGAGCAGTACTTC. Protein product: CASGGTSLLEQYF.

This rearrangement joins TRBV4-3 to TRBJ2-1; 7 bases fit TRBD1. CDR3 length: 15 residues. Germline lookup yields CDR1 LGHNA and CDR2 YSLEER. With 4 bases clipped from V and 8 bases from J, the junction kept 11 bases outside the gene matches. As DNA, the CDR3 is TGCGCCAGCAGCCTACAGGACAGGCCAAGCGATGAGCAGTTCTTC. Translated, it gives CASSLQDRPSDEQFF.

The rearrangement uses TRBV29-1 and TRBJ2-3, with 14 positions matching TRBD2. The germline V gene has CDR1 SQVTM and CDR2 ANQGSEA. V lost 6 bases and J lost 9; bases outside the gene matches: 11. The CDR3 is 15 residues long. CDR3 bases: TGCAGCGTCGACCCGACTAGCGGGGGGGCATGGACGCAGTATTTT. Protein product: CSVDPTSGGAWTQYF.

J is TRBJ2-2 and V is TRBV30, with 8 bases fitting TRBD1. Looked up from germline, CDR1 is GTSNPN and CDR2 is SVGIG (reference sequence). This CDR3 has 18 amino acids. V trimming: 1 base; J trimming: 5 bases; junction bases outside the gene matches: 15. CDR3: CAWSAHLGRGLWTGELFF. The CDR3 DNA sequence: TGTGCCTGGAGTGCTCACTTAGGCAGGGGGCTATGGACCGGGGAGCTGTTTTTT.

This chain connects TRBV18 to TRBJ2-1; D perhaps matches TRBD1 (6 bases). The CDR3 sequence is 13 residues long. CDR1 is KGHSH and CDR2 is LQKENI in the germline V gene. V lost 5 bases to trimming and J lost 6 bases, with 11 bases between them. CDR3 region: CASSGGSGNEQFF. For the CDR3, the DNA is TGTGCCAGCTCAGGGGGCTCGGGCAATGAGCAGTTCTTC.

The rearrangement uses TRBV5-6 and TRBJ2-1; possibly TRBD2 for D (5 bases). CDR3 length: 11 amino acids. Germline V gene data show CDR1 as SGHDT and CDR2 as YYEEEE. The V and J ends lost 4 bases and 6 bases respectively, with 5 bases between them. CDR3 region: CASSLANEQFF. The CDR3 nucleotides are TGTGCCAGCAGCCTAGCCAATGAGCAGTTCTTC.

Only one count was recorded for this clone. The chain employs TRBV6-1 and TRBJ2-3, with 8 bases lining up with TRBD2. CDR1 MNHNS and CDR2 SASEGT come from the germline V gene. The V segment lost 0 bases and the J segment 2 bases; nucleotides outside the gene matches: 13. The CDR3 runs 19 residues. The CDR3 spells CASSEAPERASGFTDTQYF. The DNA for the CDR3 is TGTGCCAGCAGTGAAGCGCCGGAAAGGGCTAGCGGGTTCACAGATACGCAGTATTTT.

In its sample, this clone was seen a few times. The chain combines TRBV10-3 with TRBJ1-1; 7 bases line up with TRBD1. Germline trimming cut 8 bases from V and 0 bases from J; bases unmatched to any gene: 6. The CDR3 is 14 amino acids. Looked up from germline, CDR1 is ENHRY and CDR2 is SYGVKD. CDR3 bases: TGTGCCATCGGGTCAGGGGGGTTGAACACTGAAGCTTTCTTT. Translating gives CAIGSGGLNTEAFF.

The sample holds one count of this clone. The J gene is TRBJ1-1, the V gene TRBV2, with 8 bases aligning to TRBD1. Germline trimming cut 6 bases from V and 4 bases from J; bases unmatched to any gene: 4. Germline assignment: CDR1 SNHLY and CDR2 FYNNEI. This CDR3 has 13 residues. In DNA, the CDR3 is TGTGCCAGCAGAGGACAGGGCTTCACTGAAGCTTTCTTT. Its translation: CASRGQGFTEAFF.